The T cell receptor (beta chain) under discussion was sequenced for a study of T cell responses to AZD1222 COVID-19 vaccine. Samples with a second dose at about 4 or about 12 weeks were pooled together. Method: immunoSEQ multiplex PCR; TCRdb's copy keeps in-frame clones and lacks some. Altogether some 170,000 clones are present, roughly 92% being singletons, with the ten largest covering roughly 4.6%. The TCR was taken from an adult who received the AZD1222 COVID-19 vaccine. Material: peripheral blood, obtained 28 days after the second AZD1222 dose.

The CDR3 region is CASSGGQGGNQPQHF. CDR3 DNA: TGTGCCAGTAGTGGGGGACAGGGTGGCAATCAGCCCCAGCATTTT. The genes are TRBV19 and TRBJ1-5; 9 nucleotides line up with TRBD1. The CDR3 is 15 amino acids. J gave up 2 bases and V 5 bases, and 4 bases lay outside the gene matches. CDR1 and CDR2 (germline): LNHDA, SQIVND (reference sequence).